These 27 T cell receptor beta chains were sequenced from one sample in a study of glioma-infiltrating T cells. The iRepertoire nested amplicon-rescue multiplex PCR amplified TCR alpha and beta CDR3s from RNA. TCRdb redid the calling of the multiplex PCR reads with MiXCR, one entry per CDR3 protein. The sample includes a few hundred thousand distinct CDR3 sequences, 41% of them seen just once. Sequencing was done on a sample of glioma tissue, nonneoplastic brain tissue, or PBMCs (not recorded which). The receptors shown here come from a human donor with low-grade glioma or glioblastoma, undergoing nonglioma brain surgery, or in good health (not recorded which).

With regard to this clonotype: This sequence may be a read error, since a much larger clone differs from it by one base. V is TRBV28 and J is TRBJ1-5; a possible D gene is TRBD1 (5 bases). The CDR3 consists of 13 residues. Per germline, CDR1 MDHEN and CDR2 SYDVKM. The CDR3 sequence: CATLGRSNQPKHF. CDR3 in DNA: TGTGCCACCCTGGGGCGGAGCAATCAGCCCAAGCATTTT.

Only a few counts were recorded for this clonotype. This rearrangement joins TRBV20-1 to TRBJ2-7, with TRBD2 matching 10 bases. V shed 3 bases, J shed 0 bases, and the junction held 5 bases outside the gene matches. This CDR3 is 15 amino acids long. Germline V gene sequence: CDR1 DFQATT, CDR2 SNEGSKA (reference sequence). CDR3 sequence reads: CSASGTSVSSYEQYF. The DNA for the CDR3 is TGCAGTGCTAGCGGGACTAGCGTGAGCTCCTACGAGCAGTACTTC.

The chain employs TRBV7-2 and TRBJ2-1; D may be TRBD1 (6 bases). CDR1 and CDR2 from the germline V gene are SGHTA and FQGNSA. There are 18 residues in the CDR3. V lost 5 bases, J lost 0 bases, and 20 bases lay in between. The CDR3 sequence: CASSALGGHTGSYNEQFF. CDR3 bases: TGTGCCAGCAGCGCCCTAGGGGGTCACACGGGCTCCTACAATGAGCAGTTCTTC.

The V gene is TRBV19, the J gene TRBJ2-3; 12 bases line up with TRBD2. This CDR3 is 16 amino acids long. J was trimmed by 3 bases and V by 9 bases; bases with no gene match: 10. CDR1 is LNHDA and CDR2 is SQIVND in the germline V gene (reference sequence). The CDR3 here is CASATSGRFRTDTQYF. CDR3 nucleotides: TGTGCCAGCGCGACTAGCGGGAGATTTAGGACAGATACGCAGTATTTT. The full variable domain, rest sourced from reference TRBV19 and TRBJ2-3, is DGGITQSPKYLFRKEGQNVTLSCEQNLNHDAMYWYRQDPGQGLRLIYYSQIVNDFQKGDIAEGYSVSREKKESFPLTVTSAQKNPTAFYLCASATSGRFRTDTQYFGPGTRLTVL.

This clonotype occurred a few times. The chain recombines TRBV20-1 with TRBJ2-1; D may be TRBD2 (5 bases). The CDR3 consists of 15 residues. V was shortened by 6 bases and J by 0 bases, with 15 bases between the two germline ends. Germline-derived CDR1 and CDR2 are DFQATT and SNEGSKA (reference sequence). The CDR3 protein is CSATDLGSSYNEQFF. The CDR3 DNA reads TGCAGTGCCACAGACCTGGGGAGCTCCTACAATGAGCAGTTCTTC.

The table lists this clonotype with a few counts. The chain recombines TRBV24-1 with TRBJ2-7; D gene unclear. Trimming took 8 bases from V and 6 from J, leaving 16 bases between them. This CDR3 spans 13 amino acids. CDR1 is KGHDR and CDR2 is SFDVKD in the germline V gene. The CDR3 region is CATKAETVREQYF. CDR3 in DNA: TGTGCCACCAAGGCTGAAACGGTTCGCGAGCAGTACTTC.

This clonotype was counted between two and nine times. The chain carries TRBV28 and TRBJ1-6; 9 nucleotides line up with TRBD1. The V gene's germline CDR1 is MDHEN and CDR2 SYDVKM. CDR3 size: 15 residues. Trimming at V came to 5 bases and at J to 10 bases, leaving 9 bases not matched to a gene. Written as DNA, the CDR3 is TGTGCCAGCAGTCCCTACCGGGACAGGGTCTCACCCCTCCACTTT. Translation: CASSPYRDRVSPLHF. The full variable domain, with the rest looked up from reference TRBV28 and TRBJ1-6, is DVKVTQSSRYLVKRTGEKVFLECVQDMDHENMFWYRQDPGLGLRLIYFSYDVKMKEKGDIPEGYSVSREKKERFSLILESASTNQTSMYLCASSPYRDRVSPLHFGNGTRLTVT.

This clonotype was seen more than once but under ten times. The gene calls are TRBV20-1 and TRBJ2-5; a possible D gene is TRBD1 (6 bases). Trimming removed 7 bases at V and 9 bases at J, with 21 bases between. Germline CDR1 and CDR2: DFQATT and SNEGSKA (reference sequence). There are 13 residues in the CDR3. The CDR3 sequence: CSVIADTTGSQYF. CDR3 nucleotide sequence: TGCAGTGTCATCGCCGATACCACAGGGTCCCAGTACTTC.

On this clonotype: This could be a read error, since a much larger clone is one nucleotide away. This chain joins TRBV28 and TRBJ2-6; D unresolved. Germline V gene data show CDR1 as MDHEN and CDR2 as SYDVKM. Trimming shortened V by 9 bases and J by 0 bases, and 15 bases separated the two germline ends. The CDR3 totals 16 residues. This chain's CDR3 is CARSLDRNSGANVLTF. CDR3 bases: TGTGCCAGAAGCCTCGATCGAAACTCTGGGGCCAACGTCCTGACTTTC.

The V and J genes are TRBV7-2 and TRBJ1-2, with 7 bases aligning to TRBD1. Per germline, CDR1 SGHTA and CDR2 FQGNSA. Trimming cost V 3 bases and J 3 bases; bases outside gene matches: 7. The CDR3 is 15 amino acids. The CDR3 sequence: CASSLGGGRDYGYTF. The CDR3, as DNA: TGTGCCAGCAGCTTGGGAGGGGGCAGGGACTATGGCTACACCTTC.

The table lists this clonotype with many counts. This CDR3 reads CASSTYGYEQYF. The CDR3 DNA sequence: TGTGCCAGCAGTACTTACGGCTACGAGCAGTACTTC. This sequence joins TRBV27 and TRBJ2-7; D unresolved. CDR3 length: 12 amino acids. The germline V gene encodes CDR1 MNHEY and CDR2 SMNVEV (reference sequence). Trimming left V 5 bases short and J 3 bases short, with 8 bases between.

V usage is TRBV19 and J usage is TRBJ2-1, with TRBD1 matching 7 bases. V dropped 6 bases and J dropped 2; count of bases not matched to a gene: 7. CDR3 length: 15 amino acids. The germline CDR1 and CDR2 sequences are LNHDA and SQIVND (reference sequence). This CDR3 is CASSRGTTTYNEQFF. The CDR3 DNA follows: TGTGCCAGTAGCAGGGGGACCACGACCTACAATGAGCAGTTCTTC.

The V and J genes are TRBV5-4 and TRBJ1-2; tentatively, D is TRBD1 (6 bases). Germline V gene data show CDR1 as SGHNT and CDR2 as YYREEE (reference sequence). There are 13 residues in the CDR3. V gave up 3 bases and J gave up 13 bases, with 19 bases separating them. Here the CDR3 reads CASSWDGTRYSTF. CDR3 bases: TGTGCCAGCAGCTGGGACGGGACACGCTATTCCACCTTC.

In this sample, this clonotype turned up a few times. The chain has TRBV28 and TRBJ2-1; 9 nucleotides agree with TRBD2. V trimming: 6 bases; J trimming: 5 bases; junction bases outside the gene matches: 14. The CDR3 contains 17 residues. The V gene's germline CDR1 is MDHEN and CDR2 SYDVKM. The CDR3 coding sequence is TGTGCCAGCAGGGAAGTGGTCGGACTAGCGCTAGACAATGAGCAGTTCTTC. Translated, it gives CASREVVGLALDNEQFF.

In this sample, this clonotype turned up a few times. The chain combines TRBV4-2 with TRBJ1-1; a possible D gene is TRBD1 (6 bases). This CDR3 has 16 residues. V lost 1 base, J lost 1 base, and 13 bases lay in between. Looked up from germline, CDR1 is LGHNA and CDR2 is YNFKEQ. The CDR3: CASSQGSTGWNTEAFF. The CDR3 DNA sequence: TGTGCCAGCAGCCAAGGAAGCACAGGGTGGAACACTGAAGCTTTCTTT.

The sample holds many counts of this clonotype. The rearrangement joins TRBV6-2 or TRBV6-3 to TRBJ2-5, with D possibly TRBD2 on 6 matching bases. V was shortened by 6 bases and J by 2 bases, with 13 bases between the two germline ends. The CDR3 sequence is 14 residues long. The germline gives CDR1 MNHEY, CDR2 SVGEGT. The CDR3 DNA reads TGTGCCAGCAGGGGGGACTGGCGACAAGAGACCCAGTACTTC. It codes for CASRGDWRQETQYF.

Of note for this clonotype: This could be a read error, since a much larger clone is one nucleotide away. The chain employs TRBV15 and TRBJ2-2; TRBD1 is a possible D gene (8 bases). Germline V lookup: CDR1 LNHNV, CDR2 YYDKDF (reference sequence). The CDR3 totals 16 residues. The CDR3 DNA follows: TGTGCCACCAGCGACGGACAGGGAGGGAACAGCGGGGAGCTGTTTTTT. This gives the protein CATSDGQGGNSGELFF.

Points on this clonotype: Just one base apart from a much larger clone, this may be a read error. The chain joins TRBV27 to TRBJ1-5; D gene unclear. This CDR3 is built from 17 residues. CDR1 is MNHEY, CDR2 SMNVEV, per germline (reference sequence). CDR3 sequence (DNA): TGTGCCAGCAGCCCCCCCCAGGAGCTGGGAGGGAATCAGACCCAGCATTTT. This sequence encodes CASSPPQELGGNQTQHF.

Of note for this clonotype: A read error may explain this, as a much larger clone is one base away. The chain uses TRBV28 and TRBJ2-3; possibly TRBD2 for D (5 bases). The CDR3 contains 16 residues. Germline V gives CDR1 MDHEN, CDR2 SYDVKM. Trimming stripped 1 base from V and 0 bases from J, with 11 bases between. CDR3 sequence (DNA): TGTGCCAGCAGTTTATTAGAGGGCTATAGCACAGATACGCAGTATTTT. It codes for CASSLLEGYSTDTQYF.

J is TRBJ2-2 and V is TRBV24-1; unclear D gene. Trimming removed 9 bases from V and 6 bases from J, with 7 bases in between. This CDR3 contains 11 residues. Germline V lookup: CDR1 KGHDR, CDR2 SFDVKD. The CDR3 region is CATLEAGELFF. CDR3 bases: TGTGCCACCCTAGAGGCCGGGGAGCTGTTTTTT.

This clonotype was found a few times. The chain uses TRBV4-2 and TRBJ1-2; 8 bases are a match to TRBD1. Germline V gives CDR1 LGHNA, CDR2 YNFKEQ. V shed 4 bases, J shed 8 bases, and the junction held 9 bases outside the gene matches. This CDR3 is 14 amino acids long. The CDR3 is CASSPTTGVGGYTF. The CDR3 DNA reads TGTGCCAGCAGCCCCACGACAGGGGTCGGCGGCTACACCTTC.

The chain joins TRBV20-1 to TRBJ2-6; 7 nucleotides agree with TRBD2. Germline V gene sequence: CDR1 DFQATT, CDR2 SNEGSKA (reference sequence). The CDR3 covers 14 residues. V dropped 6 bases and J dropped 2; count of bases not matched to a gene: 4. The CDR3 DNA follows: TGCAGTGCCGAGGGGAGGGCTGGGGCCAACGTCCTGACTTTC. Translated: CSAEGRAGANVLTF.

The chain combines TRBV3-1 with TRBJ2-7; TRBD1 might be the D (6 bases). This CDR3 region has 12 residues. Germline V lookup: CDR1 LGHDT, CDR2 YNNKEL (reference sequence). Trimming left V 8 bases short and J 8 bases short, with 16 bases between. CDR3 in amino acids: CASDHEGEKQYF. Here the CDR3 DNA reads TGTGCCAGCGATCACGAGGGGGAGAAGCAGTACTTC.

This chain connects TRBV2 to TRBJ2-7, with a weak D call TRBD1 (5 bases). Between the trimmed V and J ends, which lost 6 bases and 3 bases, there was a span of 9 bases. Germline V CDR1 and CDR2: SNHLY, FYNNEI. This CDR3 has 12 amino acids. The CDR3 is CASRPDIYEQYF. The CDR3 DNA reads as TGTGCCAGCAGGCCGGACATCTACGAGCAGTACTTC.

This clonotype showed up many times. The rearrangement uses TRBV6-1 and TRBJ2-7; D not certain. The CDR3 has 12 residues. V was cut by 6 bases and J by 4 bases, with 10 bases left in between. CDR1 MNHNS and CDR2 SASEGT come from the germline V gene. The CDR3 DNA is TGTGCCAGCAGCCTTAGATATTACGAGCAGTACTTC. Translation gives CASSLRYYEQYF.

The chain has TRBV4-1 and TRBJ1-1; tentatively, D is TRBD1 (6 bases). The CDR3 runs 15 residues. V was cut by 3 bases and J by 8 bases, with 19 bases left in between. Germline-derived CDR1 and CDR2 are MGHRA and YSYEKL. The CDR3 nucleotides read TGCGCCAGCAGCCACATCTGGCGGGGGCCCGGCGAAGCTTTCTTT. Translation gives CASSHIWRGPGEAFF.

As to this clonotype: Given a much more abundant clone one base away, this may be a read error. The CDR3 DNA reads TGTGCCAGCAGTAGCCAAGTAGGGTATACTAATGAAGAACTGTTTTTT. This codes for CASSSQVGYTNEELFF. The chain couples TRBV6-1 to TRBJ1-4; D remains unclear. The CDR3 length is 16 residues. Germline CDR1 reads MNHNS; CDR2 reads SASEGT.